The clone carrying this TCR beta chain was seen a handful of times. Its target is not known. This entry is derived from a study of cytomegalovirus exposure and HLA in healthy donors. Use of 60 Vbeta and 13 Jbeta primers characterized the PCR. Some clones are missing from TCRdb's copy, which holds only in-frame ones; the method was immunoSEQ multiplex PCR. The sample lists over 100,000 clones; approximately 8.7% were seen once. V lost 4 bases and J lost 5; bases outside the gene matches: 11. Germline V gene data show CDR1 as SGHRS and CDR2 as YFSETQ. This CDR3 comprises 15 residues. Findings and caveats of the study: In presence/absence analyses, roughly uniform sequencing depth across donors was assumed. In a later analysis, across HLA loci, associated TCR counts were highest for DRB1, lowest for HLA-C.

The chain has TRBV5-1 and TRBJ2-7; TRBD1 agrees at 8 bases. The receptor's source is a man aged 40-50 years in good health and CMV-seronegative. The sample comprised PBMCs. The CDR3 DNA follows: TGCGCCAGCAGCCCCGACCCGGACAGGGTGGACGAGCAGTACTTC. Translating it yields CASSPDPDRVDEQYF.